The 32 T cell receptor beta chains in this list originate from one sample, sequenced in a study of T cell changes during pregnancy in multiple sclerosis. Method: immunoSEQ multiplex PCR; TCRdb's copy keeps in-frame clones and lacks some. The sample contains about 59,000 clones, roughly 94% of which appear only once. Source: CD8+ T cells from peripheral blood mononuclear cells, taken after pregnancy. These receptors were collected from a female donor with multiple sclerosis, enrolled in a pregnancy study.

This chain links TRBV11-2 with TRBJ1-2, with D perhaps TRBD1 (5 bases). Between the trimmed V and J ends, which lost 4 bases and 2 bases, there was a span of 8 bases. Per germline, CDR1 SGHAT and CDR2 FQNNGV. The CDR3 is 13 amino acids. The CDR3 here is CASSSPGNYGYTF. The CDR3 region has the DNA TGTGCCAGCAGCTCTCCAGGGAACTATGGCTACACCTTC.

The gene calls are TRBV5-4 and TRBJ1-1, with D possibly TRBD1 on 6 matching bases. The CDR3 has 13 residues. From germline, CDR1 is SGHNT and CDR2 YYREEE (reference sequence). The germline V and J ends were trimmed by 0 bases and 11 bases, with 14 bases remaining between them. The CDR3, as DNA: TGTGCCAGCAGCTTGGAGGGGGTCCCTGGGGCTTTCTTT. The encoded protein is CASSLEGVPGAFF.

The chain has TRBV27 and TRBJ1-2, with a possible D match to TRBD1 (5 bases). The germline V and J ends were trimmed by 5 bases and 3 bases, with 16 bases remaining between them. Germline assignment: CDR1 MNHEY and CDR2 SMNVEV (reference sequence). CDR3 length: 15 residues. The CDR3 DNA is TGTGCCAGCAGTCCGTCGTTGGGGGGACACTATGGCTACACCTTC. Encoded protein: CASSPSLGGHYGYTF.

The genes are TRBV29-1 and TRBJ2-7, with D perhaps matching TRBD1 (8 bases). The CDR3 extends over 12 amino acids. Looked up from germline, CDR1 is SQVTM and CDR2 is ANQGSEA. Trimming took off 5 bases at V and 6 bases at J, with 14 bases between the two ends. The CDR3, as DNA: TGCAGCGTTCGTACAGGGGGGGGCGAGCAGTACTTC. Translated: CSVRTGGGEQYF.

The rearrangement uses TRBV27 and TRBJ2-7; TRBD2 matches at 11 bases. Germline V gene data show CDR1 as MNHEY and CDR2 as SMNVEV (reference sequence). The CDR3 runs to 16 residues. With V trimmed by 5 bases and J by 5 bases, 11 bases remained unmatched. CDR3 amino acids: CASSPKEGLAGHEQYF. The CDR3, as DNA: TGTGCCAGCAGTCCAAAGGAAGGACTAGCGGGCCACGAGCAGTACTTC.

The DNA for the CDR3 is TGTGCCAGCAGCCAAGATCTTTCTAGCGGTCCTGTCGGGCAGTACTTC. This translates into CASSQDLSSGPVGQYF. This rearrangement joins TRBV14 to TRBJ2-7; TRBD2 matches 7 bases. The CDR3 is 16 residues long. CDR1 is SGHDN and CDR2 is FVKESK in the germline V gene. Losses at the gene ends were 0 bases for V and 9 bases for J; bases not matched to a gene: 14.

The J gene is TRBJ2-7, the V gene TRBV28; possible D gene TRBD1, 5 bases. The V gene lost 2 bases and the J gene lost 5 bases, with 10 bases spanning the gap. The CDR3 length is 13 residues. In germline, CDR1 is MDHEN, CDR2 SYDVKM. The CDR3 sequence: CASSLQGPHEQYF. DNA for the CDR3: TGTGCCAGCAGTTTACAGGGCCCCCACGAGCAGTACTTC.

The chain has TRBV4-1 and TRBJ1-1, with D unclear. This CDR3 comprises 14 residues. The V gene's germline CDR1 is MGHRA and CDR2 YSYEKL. The V end lost 4 bases, the J end lost 5 bases, and 14 bases lay between the germline ends. The CDR3 reads CASSPSEGRTEAFF. The CDR3 DNA sequence: TGCGCCAGCAGCCCGTCGGAGGGTAGGACTGAAGCTTTCTTT.

The chain links TRBV30 to TRBJ2-6; 8 bases are a match to TRBD2. The V and J ends lost 2 bases and 0 bases, in that order; junction bases with no gene match: 9. The CDR3 consists of 18 residues. Per germline, CDR1 GTSNPN and CDR2 SVGIG (reference sequence). The CDR3 DNA sequence: TGTGCCTGGAGTCCACCCGGGACTAGACTCTCTGGGGCCAACGTCCTGACTTTC. This gives the protein CAWSPPGTRLSGANVLTF.

The chain links TRBV9 to TRBJ2-7; tentative D call: TRBD1 (5 bases). With 4 bases removed from V and 5 bases from J, the gap between germline ends came to 19 bases. There are 15 residues in the CDR3. Germline values: CDR1 SGDLS, CDR2 YYNGEE. The CDR3 protein is CASSPWMGLVDEQYF. The CDR3 nucleotides are TGTGCCAGCAGCCCTTGGATGGGGCTTGTGGACGAGCAGTACTTC.

The chain uses TRBV30 and TRBJ2-1; the D is unclear. Germline V gene lookup returns CDR1 GTSNPN and CDR2 SVGIG (reference sequence). V was pared by 5 bases and J by 0 bases, with 11 bases between. The CDR3 spans 14 residues. The CDR3 spells CAWQLLSSYNEQFF. The DNA for the CDR3 is TGTGCCTGGCAACTCTTGAGCTCCTACAATGAGCAGTTCTTC. The whole variable domain, filled in from reference TRBV30 and TRBJ2-1, reads SQTIHQWPATLVQPVGSPLSLECTVEGTSNPNLYWYRQAAGRGLQLLFYSVGIGQISSEVPQNLSASRPQDRQFILSSKKLLLSDSGFYLCAWQLLSSYNEQFFGPGTRLTVL.

The chain joins TRBV7-9 to TRBJ1-2, with TRBD1 matching over 7 bases. CDR1 is SEHNR and CDR2 is FQNEAQ in the germline V gene (reference sequence). The CDR3 runs to 13 residues. V was clipped by 4 bases and J by 4 bases; unmatched bases: 3. The CDR3 sequence is CASSSGTVYGYTF. The DNA of the CDR3 is TGTGCCAGCAGCTCGGGGACAGTCTATGGCTACACCTTC.

CDR3 sequence: CSVGGQGPVTEAFF. The CDR3 nucleotides read TGCAGCGTGGGGGGACAGGGCCCGGTCACTGAAGCTTTCTTT. This rearrangement joins TRBV29-1 to TRBJ1-1; TRBD1 matches at 9 bases. The CDR3 spans 14 residues. The ends lost 6 bases at V and 4 bases at J; junction bases unmatched: 9. Germline V gives CDR1 SQVTM, CDR2 ANQGSEA.

The genes are TRBV6-1 and TRBJ2-7; 10 nucleotides align to TRBD2. Germline V gene sequence: CDR1 MNHNS, CDR2 SASEGT. CDR3 length: 13 residues. J was trimmed by 2 bases and V by 7 bases; bases with no gene match: 2. The CDR3 bases are TGTGCCAGCATCACTAGCGGGACCTACGAGCAGTACTTC. This sequence encodes CASITSGTYEQYF.

The rearrangement joins TRBV7-9 to TRBJ2-3, with no clear D. The germline gives CDR1 SEHNR, CDR2 FQNEAQ (reference sequence). The CDR3 runs 14 residues. V was pared by 3 bases and J by 2 bases, with 9 bases between. The CDR3 sequence is CASSLVRPTDTQYF. In DNA form, the CDR3 reads TGTGCCAGCAGCTTGGTGAGGCCCACAGATACGCAGTATTTT. The whole variable domain, remainder taken from reference TRBV7-9 and TRBJ2-3, is DTGVSQNPRHKITKRGQNVTFRCDPISEHNRLYWYRQTLGQGPEFLTYFQNEAQLEKSRLLSDRFSAERPKGSFSTLEIQRTEQGDSAMYLCASSLVRPTDTQYFGPGTRLTVL.

This sequence joins TRBV6-5 and TRBJ2-2; tentatively, D is TRBD1 (6 bases). Germline V CDR1 and CDR2: MNHEY, SVGAGI. The V and J ends lost 6 bases and 1 base respectively, with 9 bases between them. This CDR3 has 14 amino acids. CDR3 sequence: CASSLQGNTGELFF. DNA of the CDR3: TGTGCCAGCAGCTTACAGGGGAACACCGGGGAGCTGTTTTTT.

V gene TRBV29-1 combines with J gene TRBJ1-1; D possibly corresponds to TRBD1 (5 bases). CDR3 length: 12 residues. Looked up from germline, CDR1 is SQVTM and CDR2 is ANQGSEA. V lost 5 bases to trimming and J lost 3 bases, with 10 bases between them. The CDR3 is CSVLKGYTEAFF. DNA of the CDR3: TGCAGCGTTCTAAAGGGGTACACTGAAGCTTTCTTT. The variable domain in full, completed from reference TRBV29-1 and TRBJ1-1, reads SAVISQKPSRDICQRGTSLTIQCQVDSQVTMMFWYRQQPGQSLTLIATANQGSEATYESGFVIDKFPISRPNLTFSTLTVSNMSPEDSSIYLCSVLKGYTEAFFGQGTRLTVV.

The V gene is TRBV27, the J gene TRBJ2-7, with D unresolved. Trimming left V 6 bases short and J 5 bases short, with 11 bases between. The CDR3 covers 12 residues. Germline CDR1 MNHEY, CDR2 SMNVEV (reference sequence). The CDR3 sequence: CASSERVDEQYF. Here the CDR3 DNA reads TGTGCCAGCAGCGAACGGGTCGACGAGCAGTACTTC.

The V call is TRBV13, the J call TRBJ2-5; possible D gene TRBD2, 6 bases. CDR1 is PRHDT, CDR2 FYEKMQ, per germline (reference sequence). The V gene lost 3 bases and the J gene lost 2 bases, with 22 bases spanning the gap. CDR3 length: 18 residues. CDR3 residues: CASSFGPGGGIKQETQYF. CDR3 nucleotide sequence: TGTGCCAGCAGCTTTGGTCCGGGTGGCGGGATAAAGCAAGAGACCCAGTACTTC.

This chain links TRBV6-6 with TRBJ1-2; maybe TRBD1 (5 bases). Germline V gene sequence: CDR1 MNHNY, CDR2 SVGAGI (reference sequence). The V end lost 0 bases, the J end lost 4 bases, and 9 bases lay between the germline ends. The CDR3 covers 14 residues. CDR3 in DNA: TGTGCCAGCAGTTACTCAGGGCAGGGCTATGGCTACACCTTC. Translation gives CASSYSGQGYGYTF.

This chain uses TRBV29-1 with TRBJ2-1; 13 nucleotides align to TRBD2. Per the germline V gene, CDR1 is SQVTM and CDR2 is ANQGSEA. V lost 5 bases and J lost 15; bases outside the gene matches: 13. There are 14 residues in the CDR3. The CDR3: CSVSGLAGEEGRFF. The CDR3 DNA reads as TGCAGCGTTTCCGGACTAGCGGGAGAGGAGGGGAGGTTCTTC.

The chain employs TRBV4-1 and TRBJ2-1; TRBD2 matches at 7 bases. Germline CDR1 and CDR2: MGHRA and YSYEKL. J gave up 8 bases and V 0 bases, and 1 base lay outside the gene matches. This CDR3 contains 13 residues. The CDR3 DNA reads as TGCGCCAGCAGCCAAGAGGGGAGGGATGAGCAGTTCTTC. It is translated as CASSQEGRDEQFF.

V is TRBV5-5 and J is TRBJ1-5; D not certain. The CDR3 totals 15 residues. V was trimmed by 0 bases and J by 4 bases, leaving 11 bases between them. CDR1 and CDR2 from the germline V gene are SGHKS and YYEKEE (reference sequence). The CDR3 nucleotides are TGTGCCAGCAGCTTGGATTTCAGGAGGAATCAGCCCCAGCATTTT. Translation gives CASSLDFRRNQPQHF.

This clone has only one observation. This rearrangement joins TRBV27 to TRBJ1-1, with TRBD1 identical over 10 bases. Trimming removed 5 bases from V and 4 bases from J; junction bases left unmatched: 7. The CDR3 loop spans 15 amino acids. The V gene's germline CDR1 is MNHEY and CDR2 SMNVEV (reference sequence). The CDR3 DNA is TGTGCCAGCAGTACTCGACAGGGGGCGGGCACTGAAGCTTTCTTT. Its protein is CASSTRQGAGTEAFF.

In this sample, this clone turned up once. The V gene is TRBV29-1, the J gene TRBJ2-7; 9 bases align to TRBD2. The CDR3 length is 15 residues. Looked up from germline, CDR1 is SQVTM and CDR2 is ANQGSEA. J was trimmed by 7 bases and V by 6 bases; bases with no gene match: 16. In DNA, the CDR3 is TGCAGCGTCCTCCCCGGGACTAGCTCGTCGGGGGAGCAGTACTTC. Translating gives CSVLPGTSSSGEQYF.

This rearrangement joins TRBV6-5 to TRBJ2-7, with D unclear. Deletions cut 0 bases from V and 0 bases from J, with 9 bases between. CDR1 and CDR2 from the germline V gene are MNHEY and SVGAGI. This CDR3 region has 15 residues. DNA of the CDR3: TGTGCCAGCAGTTACTCGATGGCCCTCTCCTACGAGCAGTACTTC. Amino acids: CASSYSMALSYEQYF.

The gene calls are TRBV9 and TRBJ1-1, with 7 positions matching TRBD1. Unmatched junction bases numbered 4, after V lost 2 bases and J lost 0 bases. Looked up from germline, CDR1 is SGDLS and CDR2 is YYNGEE. The CDR3 is 15 amino acids. CDR3 sequence: CASSVEGQVNTEAFF. The CDR3 bases are TGTGCCAGCAGCGTGGAAGGACAGGTGAACACTGAAGCTTTCTTT.

This chain connects TRBV4-3 to TRBJ2-3; a possible D gene is TRBD2 (6 bases). The CDR3 runs 13 residues. The V end lost 8 bases, the J end lost 5 bases, and 14 bases lay between the germline ends. Germline V gene lookup returns CDR1 LGHNA and CDR2 YSLEER. The CDR3 sequence: CASGDFFRDTQYF. The CDR3 bases are TGCGCCAGCGGGGACTTCTTCAGAGATACGCAGTATTTT.

The rearrangement joins TRBV7-9 to TRBJ2-1; D not resolved. Germline V CDR1 and CDR2: SEHNR, FQNEAQ (reference sequence). V lost 0 bases to trimming and J lost 7 bases, with 7 bases between them. The CDR3 extends over 13 amino acids. Here the CDR3 DNA reads TGTGCCAGCAGCTTAGCTGTCTATAATGAGCAGTTCTTC. Amino acids: CASSLAVYNEQFF.

V usage is TRBV4-2 and J usage is TRBJ2-1; 11 positions match TRBD2. The CDR3 sequence is 19 residues long. The ends lost 0 bases at V and 0 bases at J; junction bases unmatched: 7. Germline CDR1 LGHNA, CDR2 YNFKEQ. The CDR3 reads CASSQDLSGGGLSYNEQFF. The CDR3 DNA is TGTGCCAGCAGCCAAGATCTTAGCGGGGGGGGCCTCTCCTACAATGAGCAGTTCTTC.

The count of this clone is one. Written as DNA, the CDR3 is TGTGCCAGCAGTCCCACAGGGTCCGGGGAGCTGTTTTTT. Protein sequence: CASSPTGSGELFF. This chain connects TRBV6-4 to TRBJ2-2, with D perhaps TRBD1 (6 bases). V lost 5 bases, J lost 6 bases, and 10 bases lay in between. Germline values: CDR1 MRHNA, CDR2 SNTAGT. The CDR3 loop spans 13 amino acids.

The chain carries TRBV19 and TRBJ2-7; TRBD2 is a possible D gene (6 bases). V lost 6 bases and J 5 bases, leaving 17 bases between the germline ends. This CDR3 region has 14 residues. Germline values: CDR1 LNHDA, CDR2 SQIVND (reference sequence). The CDR3 DNA follows: TGTGCCAGTAGCCCCCCTGGGGGGTACCACGAGCAGTACTTC. Protein product: CASSPPGGYHEQYF. Looking up the rest from reference TRBV19 and TRBJ2-7 gives the full variable domain: DGGITQSPKYLFRKEGQNVTLSCEQNLNHDAMYWYRQDPGQGLRLIYYSQIVNDFQKGDIAEGYSVSREKKESFPLTVTSAQKNPTAFYLCASSPPGGYHEQYFGPGTRLTVT.